The 28 T cell receptor beta chains reported below all come from one sample, sequenced in a study of blood T cell dynamics during melanoma immunotherapy. Specified time point: pre-treatment baseline. Some clones are missing from TCRdb's copy, which holds only in-frame ones; the method was immunoSEQ multiplex PCR. The sample shows approximately 6,900 clones, 65% to 85% of them seen only once. Sequences were derived from blood, sampled from a patient treated with checkpoint blockade. The receptors stem from a human donor with melanoma.

The chain has TRBV18 and TRBJ2-5; tentatively, D is TRBD1 or TRBD2 (5 bases each). The DNA end lines up better with TRBJ2-7; the J call may be wrong. This CDR3 is 13 amino acids long. Germline V CDR1 and CDR2: KGHSH, LQKENI. Here the CDR3 DNA reads TGTGCCAGCTCGCACGAGGGGCAGTACGAGCAGTACTTC. Its translation: CASSHEGQYEQYF.

The chain combines TRBV7-8 with TRBJ1-2, with D uncertain. V dropped 1 base and J dropped 0 bases, with 9 bases sitting between them. This CDR3 spans 15 amino acids. Germline assignment: CDR1 SGHVS and CDR2 FQNEAQ. The CDR3 loop is CASSLVPAANYGYTF. CDR3 nucleotide sequence: TGTGCCAGCAGCTTAGTGCCAGCAGCTAACTATGGCTACACCTTC.

This clone has only a few counts. This chain links TRBV7-2 with TRBJ1-5; TRBD1 aligns across 8 bases. Germline loops: CDR1 SGHTA, CDR2 FQGNSA. The ends lost 1 base at V and 8 bases at J; junction bases unmatched: 1. The CDR3 runs 13 residues. In nucleotides, the CDR3 is TGTGCCAGCAGCTTAGAACAGGGGGAGCCCCAGCATTTT. Protein product: CASSLEQGEPQHF.

The rearrangement links TRBV2 to TRBJ2-7, with 8 bases identical to TRBD2. Germline V gene data show CDR1 as SNHLY and CDR2 as FYNNEI. The CDR3 runs 14 residues. Germline trimming cut 6 bases from V and 0 bases from J; bases unmatched to any gene: 4. The CDR3 sequence is CASRAGTSSYEQYF. CDR3 DNA: TGTGCCAGCAGGGCCGGGACTAGCTCCTACGAGCAGTACTTC.

The chain employs TRBV7-2 and TRBJ2-1; D unresolved. From germline, CDR1 is SGHTA and CDR2 FQGNSA. The length of the CDR3 is 17 residues. V was clipped by 3 bases and J by 0 bases, with 15 bases between them. This CDR3 reads CASSFMGSPSSYNEQFF. CDR3 bases: TGTGCCAGCAGCTTTATGGGGTCCCCAAGCTCCTACAATGAGCAGTTCTTC.

The rearrangement uses TRBV6-5 and TRBJ2-7; D remains unclear. V was trimmed by 3 bases and J by 4 bases, leaving 10 bases between them. Germline CDR1 MNHEY, CDR2 SVGAGI. CDR3 length: 13 residues. The CDR3 region is CASSYGVGYEQYF. The CDR3 nucleotides are TGTGCCAGCAGTTATGGGGTAGGGTACGAGCAGTACTTC.

J is TRBJ2-6 and V is TRBV29-1; D gene unclear. This CDR3 is 16 amino acids long. The V gene lost 6 bases and the J gene lost 1 base, with 16 bases spanning the gap. Per germline, CDR1 SQVTM and CDR2 ANQGSEA. The CDR3 region is CSVEWPYESGANVLTF. CDR3 coding DNA: TGCAGCGTCGAATGGCCCTATGAGTCTGGGGCCAACGTCCTGACTTTC.

The rearrangement joins TRBV7-9 to TRBJ2-5; 11 bases align to TRBD1. The CDR3 length is 15 residues. Trimming cost V 5 bases and J 5 bases; bases outside gene matches: 7. CDR1 is SEHNR, CDR2 FQNEAQ, per germline (reference sequence). CDR3 protein: CASSKRDRGKETQYF. The CDR3, as DNA: TGTGCCAGCAGCAAACGGGACAGGGGGAAGGAGACCCAGTACTTC.

The J gene is TRBJ1-1, the V gene TRBV10-2; 10 nucleotides agree with TRBD1. The CDR3 extends over 19 amino acids. Germline CDR1 WSHSY, CDR2 SAAADI. V lost 2 bases, J lost 4 bases, and 16 bases stayed unmatched. CDR3 loop: CASSEGFYRQGARSTEAFF. CDR3 coding DNA: TGCGCCAGCAGTGAGGGATTTTATAGACAGGGGGCAAGAAGCACTGAAGCTTTCTTT.

The table lists this clone with a count of one. This sequence joins TRBV9 and TRBJ2-1, with TRBD2 matching 9 bases. The CDR3 length is 15 residues. The ends lost 6 bases at V and 4 bases at J; junction bases unmatched: 8. The germline gives CDR1 SGDLS, CDR2 YYNGEE. CDR3 sequence (DNA): TGTGCCAGCAACCTAGCGGGACCGGATTACAATGAGCAGTTCTTC. This sequence encodes CASNLAGPDYNEQFF.

V usage is TRBV7-9 and J usage is TRBJ1-6, with 10 bases fitting TRBD1. Trimming removed 4 bases from V and 7 bases from J; junction bases left unmatched: 7. CDR1 and CDR2 from the germline V gene are SEHNR and FQNEAQ (reference sequence). The CDR3 is 16 amino acids. The CDR3 nucleotides read TGTGCCAGCAGCTCCGAGCGGGGACAGGGGAATTCACCCCTCCACTTT. Its protein product is CASSSERGQGNSPLHF.

The V and J genes are TRBV9 and TRBJ1-4; 10 bases align to TRBD1. V was pared by 3 bases and J by 3 bases, with 2 bases of the junction left unmatched. CDR1 and CDR2 (germline): SGDLS, YYNGEE. This CDR3 is built from 15 residues. CDR3 amino acids: CASSAGQGANEKLFF. The CDR3 DNA reads TGTGCCAGCAGCGCAGGACAGGGGGCTAATGAAAAACTGTTTTTT.

This clone was picked up a small number of times. J is TRBJ2-1 and V is TRBV28; 8 bases agree with TRBD1. From germline, CDR1 is MDHEN and CDR2 SYDVKM. The CDR3 is made up of 13 amino acids. The junction had 2 bases not matched to a gene; V was cut back by 2 bases and J by 8 bases. In nucleotides, the CDR3 is TGTGCCAGCAGTTTACCGGACAGGGATGAGCAGTTCTTC. It specifies CASSLPDRDEQFF.

The V call is TRBV4-2, the J call TRBJ2-3, with no clear D. CDR1 is LGHNA, CDR2 YNFKEQ, per germline. The V end was cut by 0 bases, the J end by 5 bases, with 6 bases between. The CDR3 contains 13 residues. The CDR3 loop reads CASSQELVDTQYF. CDR3 coding DNA: TGTGCCAGCAGCCAAGAATTGGTAGATACGCAGTATTTT.

This chain joins TRBV5-5 and TRBJ2-7, with 11 bases identical to TRBD2. The V gene end was trimmed by 1 base and the J gene end by 2 bases; junction bases not matched to a gene: 2. This CDR3 spans 15 amino acids. CDR1 and CDR2 (germline): SGHKS, YYEKEE (reference sequence). CDR3 coding DNA: TGTGCCAGCAGCTTGCTAGCGGGAGGTGCCTACGAGCAGTACTTC. Translation gives CASSLLAGGAYEQYF.

The V and J genes are TRBV6-5 and TRBJ2-7, with TRBD1 as a possible D gene (5 bases). CDR3 size: 15 residues. Germline CDR1 reads MNHEY; CDR2 reads SVGAGI. V dropped 2 bases and J dropped 0 bases, with 11 bases sitting between them. The DNA of the CDR3 is TGTGCCAGCAGTTACGGGTCAGACAGCTCCTACGAGCAGTACTTC. This encodes CASSYGSDSSYEQYF.

The gene calls are TRBV28 and TRBJ1-2, with 9 bases fitting TRBD1. The germline V gene has CDR1 MDHEN and CDR2 SYDVKM. Trimming cost V 2 bases and J 3 bases; bases outside gene matches: 1. This CDR3 comprises 14 residues. This CDR3 is CASSLDRGDYGYTF. The CDR3 bases are TGTGCCAGCAGTTTAGACAGGGGGGACTATGGCTACACCTTC.

The chain is built from TRBV7-6 and TRBJ1-1; the D is unclear. The CDR3 is 13 residues long. From germline, CDR1 is SGHVS and CDR2 FNYEAQ. V lost 4 bases and J lost 8, with 14 bases in between. The CDR3 reads CASSSSGLIEAFF. DNA of the CDR3: TGTGCCAGCAGCTCATCAGGCCTTATCGAAGCTTTCTTT.

The chain's CDR3 is CASSLAGQREQYF. The CDR3 DNA follows: TGCGCCAGCAGCTTGGCCGGCCAAAGGGAGCAGTACTTC. V is TRBV5-1 and J is TRBJ2-7; D is unclear. Germline V gene data show CDR1 as SGHRS and CDR2 as YFSETQ. Trimming took off 0 bases at V and 7 bases at J, with 11 bases between the two ends. The CDR3 consists of 13 residues. Full variable domain (outside the CDR3, taken from reference TRBV5-1 and TRBJ2-7): KAGVTQTPRYLIKTRGQQVTLSCSPISGHRSVSWYQQTPGQGLQFLFEYFSETQRNKGNFPGRFSGRQFSNSRSEMNVSTLELGDSALYLCASSLAGQREQYFGPGTRLTVT.

This clone was detected once. This rearrangement joins TRBV28 to TRBJ2-7, with D tentatively TRBD1 (6 bases). The CDR3 runs to 13 residues. CDR1 is MDHEN and CDR2 is SYDVKM in the germline V gene. With 4 bases removed from V and 3 bases from J, the gap between germline ends came to 10 bases. Written as DNA, the CDR3 is TGTGCCAGCAGTTGGGGGACAATCTACGAGCAGTACTTC. Residues: CASSWGTIYEQYF.

This clone has a single count. The chain joins TRBV28 to TRBJ2-7; 9 bases agree with TRBD1. The CDR3 has 15 residues. With 6 bases clipped from V and 0 bases from J, the junction kept 6 bases outside the gene matches. Germline assignment: CDR1 MDHEN and CDR2 SYDVKM. CDR3 region: CASSLQGARSYEQYF. The CDR3 DNA reads as TGTGCCAGCAGCTTACAGGGGGCTCGCTCCTACGAGCAGTACTTC.

The chain couples TRBV4-1 to TRBJ1-5, with 8 nucleotides matching TRBD1. From germline, CDR1 is MGHRA and CDR2 YSYEKL. This CDR3 spans 15 amino acids. The trim removed 1 base at V and 4 bases at J, leaving 3 bases unmatched. This CDR3 reads CASSQATGDNQPQHF. The CDR3 DNA sequence: TGCGCCAGCAGCCAAGCGACAGGGGATAATCAGCCCCAGCATTTT.

The J gene is TRBJ1-5, the V gene TRBV28; 7 bases map to TRBD1. This CDR3 comprises 12 residues. The V gene's germline CDR1 is MDHEN and CDR2 SYDVKM. CDR3 nucleotide sequence: TGTGCTACAGGGGATCTGGATCAGCCCCAGCATTTT. It specifies CATGDLDQPQHF.

V and J are TRBV11-2 and TRBJ2-5; TRBD2 might be the D (5 bases). In germline, CDR1 is SGHAT, CDR2 FQNNGV. Trimming removed 5 bases at V and 7 bases at J, with 23 bases between. This CDR3 comprises 16 residues. The CDR3 coding sequence is TGTGCCAGCAGCCCTCCCCTTAGGACTTCCGCGGGGACCCAGTACTTC. Residues: CASSPPLRTSAGTQYF.

The rearrangement links TRBV5-1 to TRBJ1-1; 7 bases are shared with TRBD1. The CDR3 is 16 amino acids. The V gene's germline CDR1 is SGHRS and CDR2 YFSETQ. With V trimmed by 1 base and J by 0 bases, 6 bases remained unmatched. CDR3 bases: TGCGCCAGCAGCTTGAGCGCGACAGGGATGAACACTGAAGCTTTCTTT. It translates to CASSLSATGMNTEAFF.

The V call is TRBV2, the J call TRBJ2-5; 9 bases match TRBD1. This CDR3 has 14 amino acids. The germline gives CDR1 SNHLY, CDR2 FYNNEI. V shed 10 bases and J 0 bases; nucleotides not matched to a gene: 6. The CDR3: CAIRDRDYQETQYF. The DNA of the CDR3 is TGTGCCATACGGGACAGGGATTACCAAGAGACCCAGTACTTC.

This chain links TRBV7-9 with TRBJ1-2; no definite D call. The CDR3 runs to 14 residues. Trimming left V 5 bases short and J 0 bases short, with 10 bases between. The germline CDR1 and CDR2 sequences are SEHNR and FQNEAQ (reference sequence). The DNA of the CDR3 is TGTGCCAGCAGCATACTCGCAGCTAACTATGGCTACACCTTC. It is translated as CASSILAANYGYTF.

In its sample, this clone was seen once. This rearrangement joins TRBV6-6 to TRBJ1-1, with a weak D call TRBD1 (5 bases). The CDR3 has 16 residues. Trimming cost V 0 bases and J 1 base, with 12 bases left between them. Germline assignment: CDR1 MNHNY and CDR2 SVGAGI (reference sequence). The CDR3 protein is CASSYSWGLGNTEAFF. The CDR3 nucleotides are TGTGCCAGCAGTTACTCGTGGGGCCTAGGGAACACTGAAGCTTTCTTT.